This T cell receptor beta chain was observed in a study of cytomegalovirus exposure and HLA in healthy donors. Study information: A later analysis reported the same platform for the roughly 120 validation repertoires and the approximately 700 first-cohort repertoires. General study findings and limits: Subsequent analysis revealed that first-cohort TCR clusters tended to co-occur in the 130 or so validation repertoires. Rarity marked most TCR sequences, yet some public TCRs occurred in many donors.

The repertoire was sequenced with immunoSEQ multiplex PCR; TCRdb's copy has only in-frame clones and lacks some. The top ten hold 9% of the sample, which has about 130,000 clones, 89% seen once. The CDR3 spans 14 residues. Germline-derived CDR1 and CDR2 are MNHEY and SMNVEV (reference sequence). V lost 3 bases, J lost 4 bases, and 12 bases lay in between. Donors came from a validation cohort of about 120 subjects, distinct from the first 666-subject cohort. Regarding this clone: Its antigen is undetermined.

The TCR originated in a woman in her late teens or twenties in good health and CMV-seropositive. The chain links TRBV27 to TRBJ1-1; D is unclear. Sequencing was done on a sample of PBMCs. The CDR3 DNA sequence: TGTGCCAGCAGTTTTGGCACGATCCCCACTGAAGCTTTCTTT. Translated, it gives CASSFGTIPTEAFF.